Below, 10 T cell receptor beta chains from the same sample are listed, as sequenced in a study of CD8 T cells in ankylosing spondylitis. TCRdb recomputed calls from the 5' RACE reads with MiXCR, one row per CDR3 protein. The table lists 450,000 to 550,000 distinct CDR3 sequences, approximately 5% of them singletons, with roughly 3.2% in the top ten. Their cognate antigens are unknown. The study's findings and limits: What appeared characteristic of ankylosing spondylitis blood was a TCR beta motif of seven to nine highly homologous variants.

Specimen: blood, either unsorted or a sorted T cell fraction (not recorded which). The receptor source for this set is a male donor with ankylosing spondylitis.

The chain has TRBV7-2 and TRBJ2-5, with 7 bases identical to TRBD2. Germline loops: CDR1 SGHTA, CDR2 FQGNSA. V dropped 1 base and J dropped 6; count of bases not matched to a gene: 5. The CDR3 runs 14 residues. The CDR3 spells CASSLVSGAQTQYF. The CDR3 DNA follows: TGTGCCAGCAGCTTAGTGAGCGGGGCGCAGACCCAGTACTTC.

This clonotype was seen at least ten times. V gene TRBV5-1 combines with J gene TRBJ2-1, with D unclear. Germline CDR1 and CDR2: SGHRS and YFSETQ. V was cut by 2 bases and J by 5 bases, with 8 bases left in between. This CDR3 is 13 amino acids long. The CDR3 DNA reads TGCGCCAGCAGCTTTCAACAGCACAATGAGCAGTTCTTC. Residues: CASSFQQHNEQFF.

This clonotype turned up a few times. CDR3 amino acids: CASNRYMNTEAFF. The DNA for the CDR3 is TGTGCCAGCAACAGGTACATGAACACTGAAGCTTTCTTT. V gene TRBV28 combines with J gene TRBJ1-1; the D gene is possibly TRBD1 (5 bases). V dropped 7 bases and J dropped 0 bases, with 9 bases sitting between them. The CDR3 consists of 13 residues. Germline loops: CDR1 MDHEN, CDR2 SYDVKM.

This clonotype came up many times. The CDR3 spells CASSSGQFLSYEQYF. In nucleotides, the CDR3 is TGTGCCAGCAGCTCAGGACAGTTTCTTTCCTACGAGCAGTACTTC. The chain couples TRBV5-4 to TRBJ2-7; D may be TRBD1 (6 bases). Trimming took 3 bases from V and 1 from J, leaving 14 bases between them. CDR3 length: 15 residues. In germline, CDR1 is SGHNT, CDR2 YYREEE (reference sequence).

Many counts were recorded for this clonotype. V usage is TRBV20-1 and J usage is TRBJ1-4; D perhaps matches TRBD1 (6 bases). Per germline, CDR1 DFQATT and CDR2 SNEGSKA (reference sequence). V was shortened by 0 bases and J by 5 bases, with 13 bases between the two germline ends. The CDR3 spans 15 residues. This CDR3 is CSARDWRGSNEKLFF. CDR3 DNA sequence: TGCAGTGCTAGAGATTGGAGGGGGTCGAATGAAAAACTGTTTTTT.

At least ten counts were recorded for this clonotype. This chain connects TRBV9 to TRBJ1-1, with a possible D match to TRBD1 (5 bases). This CDR3 comprises 14 residues. CDR1 is SGDLS, CDR2 YYNGEE, per germline. V was trimmed by 0 bases and J by 4 bases, leaving 10 bases between them. For the CDR3, the DNA is TGTGCCAGCAGCGTAGGAGGGGAGAGCACTGAAGCTTTCTTT. Translation gives CASSVGGESTEAFF.

The chain links TRBV4-1 to TRBJ1-5, with TRBD1 as a possible D gene (5 bases). With 3 bases removed from V and 7 bases from J, the gap between germline ends came to 16 bases. Germline V CDR1 and CDR2: MGHRA, YSYEKL. This CDR3 is 15 amino acids long. CDR3 bases: TGCGCCAGCAGCCAGCCCTACAAGAGGGGACAGCCCCAGCATTTT. Protein product: CASSQPYKRGQPQHF.

This clonotype showed up many times. The chain carries TRBV9 and TRBJ1-2; D gene uncertain. This CDR3 has 13 amino acids. Trimming removed 0 bases at V and 4 bases at J, with 7 bases between. Germline V gives CDR1 SGDLS, CDR2 YYNGEE. This chain's CDR3 is CASSVEGGYGYTF. The DNA for the CDR3 is TGTGCCAGCAGCGTAGAAGGCGGCTATGGCTACACCTTC.

This clonotype was counted ten times or more. The V gene is TRBV10-3, the J gene TRBJ2-7; 8 bases are a match to TRBD2. The germline CDR1 and CDR2 sequences are ENHRY and SYGVKD. V dropped 2 bases and J dropped 6; count of bases not matched to a gene: 15. There are 17 residues in the CDR3. CDR3 region: CAISEPWTSRLLAEQYF. The CDR3 coding sequence is TGTGCCATCAGTGAGCCGTGGACTAGCCGGCTCCTTGCCGAGCAGTACTTC.

This clonotype has ten or more counts. In DNA form, the CDR3 reads TGTGCCAGCAGTCCAAAAGGGTCTGAGCAGTTCTTC. It is translated as CASSPKGSEQFF. The chain joins TRBV11-1 to TRBJ2-1; D unclear. There are 12 residues in the CDR3. Trimming left V 6 bases short and J 9 bases short, with 12 bases between. The V gene's germline CDR1 is SGHAT and CDR2 FQDESV (reference sequence).